This T cell receptor beta chain was recovered during a study of cytomegalovirus exposure and HLA in healthy donors (dated by TCRdb to about 2017). Broadly, across the study: In an earlier analysis of 450 to 750 of the donors, 276 Gb of sequence data and some 100 million unique TCR beta sequences from about 179 million T cells were reported. A separate validation cohort of 90 to 150 different subjects was used in addition to the approximately 610-subject first cohort. Rather than using new phenotypic data, the later analysis identified candidate immune exposures from TCR beta sequences and from how often those sequences occurred across donors. Every discovery cohort repertoire had been produced on one sequencing platform. An early release covering about 600 HLA-typed donors comprised 250 to 350 gigabases of sequencing data and tens of millions of unique TCR sequences. The genetic ancestry cluster associated with self-reported Caucasian donors included around 76% of the 398 genotyped donors. Donor age, sex, ethnicity and CMV serostatus were compiled together with the repertoire data. Using immunosequencing, the study profiled T cell repertoires from 500 to 800 subjects and related those repertoires to cytomegalovirus serostatus. Roughly 5 DR-DQ haplotypes were treated as single units for association and clustering because of strong linkage in the cohort. The study combined high-throughput TCR immunosequencing, statistical association of individual TCRs with disease status, and machine learning to predict cytomegalovirus infection status. In an earlier analysis of roughly 600 of the donors, high-throughput TCR beta sequencing was used to judge whether each TCR beta V gene segment behaved as functional or pseudogenic. The number of donors typed differed by locus, with 629-630 for A, B, C, DRB1 and DQB1, approximately 500 for DQA1, 600 to 610 for DPA1, and 472 for DPB1. HLA typing included class I and class II loci at four-digit resolution. In a later genetic analysis, genome-wide SNP genotypes for about 65% of the 666 donors were used, and that subset was treated as a discovery cohort. Among about 400 genotyped donors of the cohort, an average of roughly 230,000 unique TCR beta nucleotide sequences was sequenced per donor, of which roughly 18% were non-productive. The study aimed to test whether signatures of past pathogen exposure could be identified by cataloging public T cell receptors. To study patterns of TCR occurrence, a later analysis re-analyzed previously published TCR beta repertoires from 700 or so donors and added high-resolution HLA genotyping. Overall study results and their limits: A later analysis associated 16,951 TCR beta sequences with specific HLA alleles at a false discovery rate of 0.05. The earlier analysis of fewer than 750 of the donors excluded about 16 rarely observed V segments, including chromosome 9 orphons, because counts were too low. Because the 87-base-pair reads could not distinguish some IMGT-functional V segments, including TRBV6-2 and TRBV6-3, those segments were excluded. A later genetic analysis reported fewer N-insertions in productive TCRs among donors in an Asian-associated ancestry cluster than the roughly 700-donor mean. Compared with equally common non-associated chains, HLA-associated TCR beta chains in a later analysis were more clonally expanded and had lower generation probabilities. Because HLA typing was unavailable for some donors at each locus, only the typed subset was used in association tests. When HLA alleles, especially DR and DQ, strongly co-occurred, TCR associations were difficult to assign to individual alleles. Roughly uniform sequencing depth across donors was assumed in presence/absence analyses, although this assumption may not hold. An earlier analysis of some 590 of the donors showed that most TCR beta V segments appeared in productive rearrangements either about 87% or about 30% of the time, which broadly matched IMGT annotations. A group of highly shared sequence variants was considered likely to be a technical artifact of the sequencing pipeline. It was suggested by the authors that the approach could potentially be generalized to other disease states and immunological phenotypes. A further reported finding was that TCR beta sequences accurately predicted the HLA-A and HLA-B alleles for most subjects in the first cohort. In this cohort, only TCR beta chains were sequenced, and detectable features were limited by the absence of alpha or paired-chain data. Correlated functional status among segregating V segments might reflect linkage disequilibrium, but an unknown experimental factor could not be ruled out. Most TCR sequences were seen in very few donors, while some public TCRs were found in many individuals. A few of the identified cytomegalovirus-associated TCR beta chains were confirmed in vitro to be specific for cytomegalovirus antigens. V-gene and J-gene trimming of TCR beta chains was associated with a missense DCLRE1C variant in a later genetic analysis, and the association was replicated in an independent cohort. Most CMV-associated TCR beta chains appeared to be HLA-restricted in a later analysis, and the HLA associations seemed to be driven largely by CMV exposure. A later analysis found that TCR association rates varied across HLA loci, with DRB1 alleles showing the most associated TCRs and HLA-C alleles the fewest. In both the original and validation cohorts, the classifier was reported to diagnose cytomegalovirus status with high specificity and sensitivity. Immune exposure information for the cohort was limited to CMV serostatus. A later analysis reported that several top co-occurrence clusters appeared linked to parvovirus B19, influenza, CMV and Epstein-Barr virus. In the study, 150 to 200 TCR beta chains were listed as associated with cytomegalovirus.

Spanning cysteine to phenylalanine, the CDR3 consists of 15 amino acids. Only the CDR3 portion is preserved as DNA: 45 bases, with reading frame beginning at the first base. The germline V gene specifies MDHEN as CDR1 and SYDVKM as CDR2. Trimming removed 2 bases from V and 1 base from J; the gene matches leave 0 bases unexplained. As to this clone: This clone's antigen is unknown. Base-call qualities are not available, and no considerably larger clone is one nucleotide away.

The cohort was made up of approximately 670 healthy bone marrow donors. At the time of sampling, all cohort members were nominally healthy, though unrecorded immune exposures were likely present. The donor was CMV seronegative and was included in the group of over 300 seronegative cohort members. Every donor gave a peripheral blood sample, and the peripheral blood mononuclear cells from that sample were used for TCR beta sequencing. The Qiagen DNeasy Blood Extraction Kit was used to extract genomic DNA from the blood cell samples. Libraries were built with the immunoSEQ multiplex PCR assay. For the multiplex PCR, a mixture combining 60 forward primers for TCR Vbeta segments and 13 reverse primers for TCR Jbeta segments was used. The CDR3 region of rearranged TCR beta genes was amplified from genomic DNA with a multiplex PCR assay. Amplified TCR beta libraries were sequenced as 87-base-pair reads on the Illumina HiSeq System. As for the authors' bioinformatics: In a later analysis, roughly 80 million unique TCR beta chains were counted across the 666 repertoires, and roughly 11 million of these chains were shared by at least two donors. Raw reads were error-corrected and collapsed into unique sequences by a nearest-neighbor algorithm in which closely related sequences were merged to remove PCR and sequencing errors. To assign V, D and J gene segments, CDR3 sequences were aligned to IMGT reference sequences. Each retained sequence needed at least a six-nucleotide match to both a V gene segment and a J gene segment. Rearrangements were classified as productive when the CDR3 lacked stop codons and remained in frame with V and J, and all other rearrangements were classified as non-productive. CDR3 was defined according to IMGT convention as the region running from the second conserved V-encoded cysteine to the conserved J-encoded phenylalanine. In an earlier analysis of approximately 500 of the donors, sequences lacking an unambiguous match to a single V gene segment were excluded. In an earlier analysis of several hundred of the donors, V segments were called functional above 56.7% productive rearrangements and were called segregating when the between-donor standard deviation exceeded 5%. A statistical classification framework was built for diagnosing cytomegalovirus status from the catalog of TCR beta chain sequences. A later analysis assigned V and J genes by comparing TCR nucleotide sequences with IMGT/GENE-DB human TR gene sequences. In a later analysis, CDR3 sequences and most-parsimonious VDJ recombination scenarios were assigned using the TCRdist pipeline. In a later analysis, every TCR beta chain was defined by the combination of its CDR3 amino acid sequence and its V-gene family, and reads without a unique V-gene family were dropped. As a way to deal with suspected cross-contamination and a sequencing artifact, a later analysis dropped 450 to 700 nucleotide sequences that were highly shared and had low generation probability. In a later analysis, a clonal expansion index was calculated for each public chain from normalized within-repertoire ranks of inferred template counts. Generation probabilities in a later analysis came from a VDJ recombination model fitted to out-of-frame rearrangements, and those results were checked against IGoR. Hypergeometric tests were used in a later analysis to score TCR-TCR, TCR-HLA and TCR-CMV co-occurrence, with a repertoire-size bias correction applied to the TCR pairs. To estimate false discovery rates, a later analysis permuted the HLA or CMV assignments 20 times. In a later analysis, co-occurring TCRs were grouped using DBSCAN, and TCRdist sequence similarity was added for clustering within HLA-allele-positive subsets. Co-occurrence clustering excluded repertoires with fewer than 30,000 or more than 120,000 public chains, plus five with anomalous nucleotide sharing. Here the immuneACCESS table is served through TCRdb, limited to in-frame sequences with V and J called. Missing clones are a known gap in these copies; in checked studies unresolved V genes cover under half, and the rest lacks a known reason. D and trimming were read from the DNA, whereas the V and J calls and clone size are those reported in that table. For this sample the table gives over 150,000 clones, of which 80% to 90% were detected only once. Under 15% of the sample is held by the ten biggest clonotypes.

The TCR was taken from a woman aged 45-65 years in good health and CMV-seronegative. Recombination linked TRBV28 to TRBJ2-2; TRBD2 matches 8 bases in the middle. The specimen was PBMCs. Here is the DNA: TGTGCCAGCAGTTTAGCGGGAGGGAACACCGGGGAGCTGTTTTTT. It codes for CASSLAGGNTGELFF.